The 13 T cell receptor beta chains below come from one sample, sequenced in a study of cytomegalovirus exposure and HLA in healthy donors. Primers: 60 Vbeta forward and 13 Jbeta reverse. Repertoires were generated with immunoSEQ multiplex PCR, while TCRdb's copy carries only in-frame clones and drops some. The sample has around 80,000 clones, approximately 60% seen once; the top ten hold roughly 4%. The sample comprised PBMCs. The receptors here all came from a male donor in good health and CMV-seropositive.

The chain joins TRBV30 to TRBJ2-3; possible D gene TRBD2, 5 bases. V was cut by 5 bases and J by 4 bases, with 13 bases left in between. CDR3 length: 13 amino acids. Germline CDR1 reads GTSNPN; CDR2 reads SVGIG (reference sequence). Written as DNA, the CDR3 is TGTGCCTGGGGCTCCTCCGGGGCAGATACGCAGTATTTT. It specifies CAWGSSGADTQYF.

The chain uses TRBV11-1 and TRBJ2-7; possibly TRBD1 for D (6 bases). V was pared by 3 bases and J by 5 bases, with 17 bases between. The CDR3 extends over 15 amino acids. Germline-derived CDR1 and CDR2 are SGHAT and FQDESV (reference sequence). CDR3 nucleotide sequence: TGTGCCAGCAGCTTTTTGGGGCATACAGGGAACGAGCAGTACTTC. Residues: CASSFLGHTGNEQYF.

The rearrangement joins TRBV9 to TRBJ1-3; maybe TRBD1 (5 bases). CDR1 and CDR2 (germline): SGDLS, YYNGEE. Trimming pared 0 bases from V and 0 bases from J, leaving 10 bases between. The CDR3 runs to 16 residues. The CDR3 DNA sequence: TGTGCCAGCAGCGTAGGGCAGGGAAGCTCTGGAAACACCATATATTTT. Residues: CASSVGQGSSGNTIYF.

This clone was seen only a few times. This chain connects TRBV10-3 to TRBJ2-7, with TRBD2 as a possible D gene (6 bases). V lost 0 bases and J 0 bases, leaving 9 bases between the germline ends. There are 15 residues in the CDR3. Germline V CDR1 and CDR2: ENHRY, SYGVKD. Written as DNA, the CDR3 is TGTGCCATCAGTGAGTCCGGGGGAAGCTCCTACGAGCAGTACTTC. Protein product: CAISESGGSSYEQYF.

This clone was found once. This chain uses TRBV11-2 with TRBJ1-1; D gene ambiguous. This CDR3 comprises 18 residues. V was shortened by 5 bases and J by 7 bases, with 29 bases between the two germline ends. Germline V gives CDR1 SGHAT, CDR2 FQNNGV. This CDR3 reads CASSPAPYTPGAISEAFF. CDR3 in DNA: TGTGCCAGCAGCCCGGCACCCTACACCCCAGGCGCCATCAGTGAAGCTTTCTTT.

The V gene is TRBV2, the J gene TRBJ2-5, with 8 bases matching TRBD1. J was trimmed by 5 bases and V by 6 bases; bases with no gene match: 2. Germline lookup yields CDR1 SNHLY and CDR2 FYNNEI. This CDR3 spans 12 amino acids. The CDR3 DNA reads TGTGCCAGCAGCCGGGACAGGGAGACCCAGTACTTC. Translation gives CASSRDRETQYF. Together with reference TRBV2 and TRBJ2-5, the CDR3 gives the full variable domain: EPEVTQTPSHQVTQMGQEVILRCVPISNHLYFYWYRQILGQKVEFLVSFYNNEISEKSEIFDDQFSVERPDGSNFTLKIRSTKLEDSAMYFCASSRDRETQYFGPGTRLLVL.

This chain joins TRBV19 and TRBJ1-5; 10 positions match TRBD1. The V gene end was trimmed by 3 bases and the J gene end by 6 bases; junction bases not matched to a gene: 8. CDR3 size: 16 residues. Germline values: CDR1 LNHDA, CDR2 SQIVND (reference sequence). CDR3 sequence (DNA): TGTGCCAGTAGTATGCGGCGGGACAGGGGTTCTCAGCCCCAGCATTTT. Amino acid sequence: CASSMRRDRGSQPQHF.

The chain carries TRBV6-1 and TRBJ2-1; 8 nucleotides agree with TRBD1. The CDR3 covers 14 residues. Germline CDR1 and CDR2: MNHNS and SASEGT. Unmatched junction bases numbered 5, after V lost 1 base and J lost 9 bases. The CDR3: CASSEVQGAPEQFF. The CDR3 nucleotides read TGTGCCAGCAGTGAAGTCCAGGGGGCTCCTGAGCAGTTCTTC.

The genes are TRBV7-3 and TRBJ2-2; TRBD2 might be the D (6 bases). In germline, CDR1 is SGHTA, CDR2 FQGTGA. V lost 4 bases and J 4 bases, leaving 16 bases between the germline ends. The CDR3 runs to 16 residues. Here the CDR3 DNA reads TGTGCCAGCAGCTCCACCGGGACTCGAACCACCGGGGAGCTGTTTTTT. As protein: CASSSTGTRTTGELFF.

About this clone itself: A read error may produce the germline difference seen at one junction end. V and J are TRBV29-1 and TRBJ1-2, with D unclear. From germline, CDR1 is SQVTM and CDR2 ANQGSEA. CDR3 length: 12 amino acids. The CDR3 DNA is TGCAGCGTGCGGTGGTCTGACTATGGCTACCCCTTC. Translated: CSVRWSDYGYPF.

There are a few counts of this clone. V and J are TRBV28 and TRBJ1-5, with D unclear. Germline CDR1 reads MDHEN; CDR2 reads SYDVKM. V was pared by 3 bases and J by 2 bases, with 11 bases between. The CDR3 contains 15 residues. CDR3 loop: CASSFGPFGNQPQHF. The CDR3 DNA follows: TGTGCCAGCAGTTTTGGGCCCTTCGGCAATCAGCCCCAGCATTTT.

The genes are TRBV7-2 and TRBJ2-5, with D possibly being TRBD2 (5 bases). Trimming pared 3 bases from V and 3 bases from J, leaving 14 bases between. Germline assignment: CDR1 SGHTA and CDR2 FQGNSA. The CDR3 has 15 residues. The CDR3 is CASSFQRANEETQYF. The CDR3 region has the DNA TGTGCCAGCAGCTTTCAGAGGGCCAACGAAGAGACCCAGTACTTC.

DNA for the CDR3: TGTGCCAGCAGTGAACGGGGGTCTTCGGGAAACATTCAGTACTTC. This gives the protein CASSERGSSGNIQYF. V gene TRBV2 combines with J gene TRBJ2-4, with a weak D call TRBD2 (6 bases). Deletions cut 2 bases from V and 6 bases from J, with 14 bases between. The CDR3 has 15 amino acids. Per germline, CDR1 SNHLY and CDR2 FYNNEI.